These 16 T cell receptor beta chains originate from one sample sequenced in a study of blood T cell repertoires in COVID-19. Assay: immunoSEQ multiplex PCR; the TCRdb copy retains only in-frame clones and omits some. The repertoire holds 85,000 to 120,000 clones, 87% seen once, with roughly 2% in the top ten. The sample consisted of peripheral blood. These receptors were collected from a man over 45 with active COVID-19.

To note about this clone: Its ends do not fully match the called genes, so a read error is possible. This chain connects TRBV2 to TRBJ1-2; D remains ambiguous. The germline V gene encodes CDR1 SNHLY and CDR2 FYNNEI. The CDR3 has 11 amino acids. The CDR3 DNA reads as TGTGCCAGCAGTGAAGGCGTCAAAACCCTATTC. Its protein is CASSEGVKTLF.

A single count supports this clone. This rearrangement joins TRBV18 to TRBJ2-1; TRBD1 matches 9 bases. The CDR3 loop spans 16 amino acids. V shed 6 bases, J shed 6 bases, and the junction held 12 bases outside the gene matches. CDR1 and CDR2 from the germline V gene are KGHSH and LQKENI. CDR3 residues: CASSPTTGTGSNEQFF. DNA for the CDR3: TGTGCCAGCTCCCCCACAACCGGGACAGGGTCCAATGAGCAGTTCTTC.

In this sample, this clone turned up a few times. The rearrangement links TRBV4-1 to TRBJ1-2, with D uncertain. In germline, CDR1 is MGHRA, CDR2 YSYEKL. Trimming shortened V by 1 base and J by 4 bases, and 16 bases separated the two germline ends. The CDR3 covers 16 residues. Here the CDR3 DNA reads TGCGCCAGCAGCCAAGGGATCATGACAAAGATCTATGGCTACACCTTC. Protein: CASSQGIMTKIYGYTF.

The chain has TRBV9 and TRBJ2-7, with 7 bases identical to TRBD1. Germline CDR1 and CDR2: SGDLS and YYNGEE. The ends lost 4 bases at V and 3 bases at J; junction bases unmatched: 4. The CDR3 totals 13 residues. CDR3 in DNA: TGTGCCAGCAGCCCATGGGACAGCTACGAGCAGTACTTC. Its translation is CASSPWDSYEQYF.

V and J are TRBV4-2 and TRBJ1-4; D unclear. Germline lookup yields CDR1 LGHNA and CDR2 YNFKEQ. This CDR3 comprises 15 residues. Trimming removed 1 base at V and 7 bases at J, with 13 bases between. For the CDR3, the DNA is TGTGCCAGCAGCCAAGGCGGGGAAGGCGCTGAAAAACTGTTTTTT. It codes for CASSQGGEGAEKLFF.

This chain joins TRBV7-9 and TRBJ1-1, with unresolved D. With 3 bases removed from V and 4 bases from J, the gap between germline ends came to 15 bases. CDR3 length equals 15 residues. The germline V gene encodes CDR1 SEHNR and CDR2 FQNEAQ (reference sequence). The CDR3 loop is CASSFGGLGGTEAFF. The CDR3 nucleotides read TGTGCCAGCAGCTTCGGAGGCCTTGGAGGCACTGAAGCTTTCTTT.

This clone was observed a single time. This chain joins TRBV11-2 and TRBJ1-2; D is uncertain. This CDR3 is built from 14 residues. Germline V gene sequence: CDR1 SGHAT, CDR2 FQNNGV. V dropped 4 bases and J dropped 8 bases, with 17 bases sitting between them. In DNA, the CDR3 is TGTGCCAGCAGCTCATTCGCGGGGTCTGAAGGCTACACCTTC. This encodes CASSSFAGSEGYTF.

The gene calls are TRBV6-2 or TRBV6-3 and TRBJ2-3; D remains unclear. The CDR3 consists of 15 residues. V lost 0 bases, J lost 6 bases, and 13 bases lay in between. Germline CDR1 is MNHEY and CDR2 is SVGEGT. CDR3 in DNA: TGTGCCAGCAGTTACTCGAGGTCGGCACCGGATACGCAGTATTTT. It specifies CASSYSRSAPDTQYF.

V is TRBV6-5 and J is TRBJ1-2, with a possible D match to TRBD1 (5 bases). The CDR3 is made up of 13 amino acids. Germline CDR1 MNHEY, CDR2 SVGAGI. V was trimmed by 4 bases and J by 6 bases, leaving 12 bases between them. The CDR3 coding sequence is TGTGCCAGCAGTTTCGACAGAAGAGATGGCTACACCTTC. This gives the protein CASSFDRRDGYTF.

The chain uses TRBV12-5 and TRBJ2-2; 7 bases are shared with TRBD1. With V trimmed by 4 bases and J by 0 bases, 8 bases remained unmatched. Germline CDR1 and CDR2: LGHNT and FRNRAP. CDR3 length: 17 residues. CDR3: CASGSLRQGTNTGELFF. CDR3 nucleotide sequence: TGTGCTAGTGGTTCACTAAGACAGGGAACGAACACCGGGGAGCTGTTTTTT.

The chain couples TRBV5-1 to TRBJ2-5; TRBD1 is a possible D gene (5 bases). The germline V gene has CDR1 SGHRS and CDR2 YFSETQ. V was trimmed by 4 bases and J by 1 base, leaving 11 bases between them. The CDR3 covers 14 residues. In nucleotides, the CDR3 is TGCGCCAGCAGCCCTAGACAGTTCCAAGAGACCCAGTACTTC. It translates to CASSPRQFQETQYF.

This chain links TRBV9 with TRBJ1-6; 7 positions agree with TRBD1. This CDR3 has 14 residues. V shed 2 bases, J shed 5 bases, and the junction held 1 base outside the gene matches. Germline CDR1 SGDLS, CDR2 YYNGEE. This CDR3 is CASSVGTDNSPLHF. The CDR3 nucleotides read TGTGCCAGCAGCGTCGGGACAGATAATTCACCCCTCCACTTT. Variable domain in full (rest from reference TRBV9 and TRBJ1-6): DSGVTQTPKHLITATGQRVTLRCSPRSGDLSVYWYQQSLDQGLQFLIQYYNGEERAKGNILERFSAQQFPDLHSELNLSSLELGDSALYFCASSVGTDNSPLHFGNGTRLTVT.

Here the CDR3 reads CASSPWTGGDQPQHF. The DNA of the CDR3 is TGTGCCAGCAGTCCCTGGACAGGGGGGGATCAGCCCCAGCATTTT. The chain joins TRBV27 to TRBJ1-5, with 10 bases matching TRBD1. V gave up 5 bases and J gave up 5 bases; unmatched junction bases: 6. The CDR3 runs 15 residues. Germline loops: CDR1 MNHEY, CDR2 SMNVEV (reference sequence).

The chain couples TRBV19 to TRBJ1-3; possible D gene TRBD1, 6 bases. The CDR3 covers 17 residues. CDR1 is LNHDA, CDR2 SQIVND, per germline (reference sequence). Trimming removed 3 bases at V and 0 bases at J, with 15 bases between. The CDR3 DNA follows: TGTGCCAGTAGTATTATACCCCAGGGGATCTCTGGAAACACCATATATTTT. This codes for CASSIIPQGISGNTIYF. The whole variable domain, remainder taken from reference TRBV19 and TRBJ1-3, is DGGITQSPKYLFRKEGQNVTLSCEQNLNHDAMYWYRQDPGQGLRLIYYSQIVNDFQKGDIAEGYSVSREKKESFPLTVTSAQKNPTAFYLCASSIIPQGISGNTIYFGEGSWLTVV.

V is TRBV6-5 and J is TRBJ1-5, with D possibly matching TRBD1 (6 bases). V dropped 6 bases and J dropped 7 bases, with 13 bases sitting between them. CDR3 length equals 13 residues. Per the germline V gene, CDR1 is MNHEY and CDR2 is SVGAGI. CDR3 residues: CASSYREGQPQHF. CDR3 sequence (DNA): TGTGCCAGCAGCTACAGGGAGGGCCAGCCCCAGCATTTT.

This chain links TRBV7-2 with TRBJ2-3; 12 nucleotides line up with TRBD2. After removal of 2 bases from V and 1 base from J, the junction contained 7 bases not matched to a gene. CDR3 size: 18 residues. The germline gives CDR1 SGHTA, CDR2 FQGNSA. CDR3: CASSLLPSGGAGTDTQYF. In nucleotides, the CDR3 is TGTGCCAGCAGCTTACTCCCTAGCGGGGGGGCCGGCACAGATACGCAGTATTTT.